These 25 T cell receptor beta chains were sequenced from one sample in a study of cytomegalovirus exposure and HLA in healthy donors. It was with 60 Vbeta and 13 Jbeta primers that the PCR ran. Measured with immunoSEQ multiplex PCR; TCRdb has only the in-frame clones, and not every one. This table holds 150,000 to 200,000 clones, more than 60% found once. The specimen sequenced was PBMCs. The source of these receptors is a woman in her thirties or forties in good health and CMV-seropositive.

Note on this clone: The junction departs from the called germline gene at one end, perhaps through a read error. The chain uses TRBV4-2 and TRBJ1-2; unclear D gene. Per germline, CDR1 LGHNA and CDR2 YNFKEQ. CDR3 length equals 12 residues. CDR3 sequence reads: CASSQDLGGCTF. DNA for the CDR3: TGTGCCAGCAGCCAAGATCTAGGCGGCTGCACCTTC.

The rearrangement joins TRBV6-1 to TRBJ2-7, with D tentatively TRBD1 or TRBD2 (6 bases each). V was pared by 10 bases and J by 4 bases, with 17 bases between. The CDR3 covers 13 residues. Germline V lookup: CDR1 MNHNS, CDR2 SASEGT. The CDR3 here is CATRQEGRYEQYF. In nucleotides, the CDR3 is TGTGCCACCAGACAGGAGGGGCGTTACGAGCAGTACTTC.

V gene TRBV5-8 combines with J gene TRBJ1-4; D might be TRBD1 (5 bases). Trimming took 4 bases from V and 4 from J, leaving 14 bases between them. Germline V gene lookup returns CDR1 SGHTS and CDR2 YDEGEE. The CDR3 loop spans 15 amino acids. The CDR3 sequence is CASSRAQEFNEKLFF. The CDR3 nucleotides are TGTGCCAGCAGCCGGGCACAGGAGTTTAATGAAAAACTGTTTTTT.

The count of this clone is one. This chain links TRBV7-3 with TRBJ2-1, with TRBD2 matching 7 bases. There are 15 residues in the CDR3. Germline loops: CDR1 SGHTA, CDR2 FQGTGA. J lost 5 bases, V lost 2 bases, and 6 bases had no gene match. CDR3 coding DNA: TGTGCCAGCAGCTTAGTCGGCGGGAGCAACAATGAGCAGTTCTTC. Its translation: CASSLVGGSNNEQFF. The full variable domain, rest sourced from reference TRBV7-3 and TRBJ2-1, is GAGVSQTPSNKVTEKGKYVELRCDPISGHTALYWYRQSLGQGPEFLIYFQGTGAADDSGLPNDRFFAVRPEGSVSTLKIQRTERGDSAVYLCASSLVGGSNNEQFFGPGTRLTVL.

The genes are TRBV10-3 and TRBJ2-1; 10 bases are a match to TRBD1. The CDR3 is 18 amino acids. Germline V lookup: CDR1 ENHRY, CDR2 SYGVKD. With 0 bases clipped from V and 7 bases from J, the junction kept 12 bases outside the gene matches. Written as DNA, the CDR3 is TGTGCCATCAGTGAGTCGATTCGGGACAGGGGTTTGAGGAATGAGCAGTTCTTC. This translates into CAISESIRDRGLRNEQFF.

The chain combines TRBV5-1 with TRBJ2-1; 11 bases fit TRBD2. The CDR3 sequence is 16 residues long. Trimming at V came to 6 bases and at J to 4 bases, leaving 9 bases not matched to a gene. From germline, CDR1 is SGHRS and CDR2 YFSETQ. CDR3 sequence: CASTPPLAGAYNEQFF. For the CDR3, the DNA is TGCGCCAGCACACCCCCACTAGCGGGGGCTTACAATGAGCAGTTCTTC.

This CDR3 reads CASSPVRAENQPQHF. DNA of the CDR3: TGTGCCAGCTCACCAGTCAGGGCAGAGAATCAGCCCCAGCATTTT. This chain joins TRBV18 and TRBJ1-5; D perhaps matches TRBD1 (5 bases). The CDR3 is 15 amino acids. CDR1 and CDR2 from the germline V gene are KGHSH and LQKENI. Trimming took off 2 bases at V and 4 bases at J, with 12 bases between the two ends.

This rearrangement joins TRBV28 to TRBJ2-5; the D gene is possibly TRBD1 (6 bases). The J call may be wrong; the DNA end is better matched by TRBJ2-7. The CDR3 has 12 amino acids. Germline values: CDR1 MDHEN, CDR2 SYDVKM. CDR3 bases: TGTGCCAGCAGGACAGGTTACTACGAGCAGTACTTC. Translating it yields CASRTGYYEQYF.

V gene TRBV7-2 combines with J gene TRBJ2-2; 8 positions agree with TRBD2. Germline V gene data show CDR1 as SGHTA and CDR2 as FQGNSA. The CDR3 has 16 residues. Unmatched junction bases numbered 7, after V lost 5 bases and J lost 2 bases. The CDR3 DNA follows: TGTGCCAGCAGCCCCGGGGGGGGGAGAAACACCGGGGAGCTGTTTTTT. It codes for CASSPGGGRNTGELFF.

The chain joins TRBV6-1 to TRBJ2-7, with unresolved D. From germline, CDR1 is MNHNS and CDR2 SASEGT. The CDR3 sequence is 11 residues long. V lost 3 bases to trimming and J lost 3 bases, with 3 bases between them. As DNA, the CDR3 is TGTGCCAGCAGTGATTACTACGAGCAGTACTTC. It encodes CASSDYYEQYF.

This rearrangement joins TRBV21-1 to TRBJ2-7; TRBD1, the table's D call, lacks a check against the DNA. TRBV21-1 has pseudogene status. This CDR3 is 15 amino acids long. The CDR3 loop reads CASSKQGLYSYEQYF. The DNA for the CDR3 is TGTGCCAGCAGCAAACAGGGCCTATACTCCTACGAGCAGTACTTC.

The chain is built from TRBV4-3 and TRBJ2-1, with 9 bases that match TRBD1. The CDR3 is 16 amino acids. Germline V gene sequence: CDR1 LGHNA, CDR2 YSLEER. V lost 3 bases, J lost 3 bases, and 6 bases stayed unmatched. This CDR3 is CASSQDWTGDYNEQFF. CDR3 sequence (DNA): TGCGCCAGCAGCCAGGATTGGACAGGGGACTACAATGAGCAGTTCTTC.

This chain uses TRBV6-6 with TRBJ2-7; tentatively, D is TRBD1 (6 bases). V was cut by 2 bases and J by 2 bases, with 16 bases left in between. The CDR3 runs to 16 residues. The germline V gene encodes CDR1 MNHNY and CDR2 SVGAGI (reference sequence). The CDR3 nucleotides are TGTGCCAGCAGTTACCCCTTAACAGGGAGCCCCTACGAGCAGTACTTC. As protein: CASSYPLTGSPYEQYF.

This sequence joins TRBV11-2 and TRBJ2-1; TRBD2 agrees at 9 bases. CDR1 is SGHAT, CDR2 FQNNGV, per germline. V dropped 2 bases and J dropped 9; count of bases not matched to a gene: 20. The CDR3 sequence is 19 residues long. CDR3 in amino acids: CASSLSSGEGSSGRGEQFF. In DNA form, the CDR3 reads TGTGCCAGCAGCTTAAGCTCAGGGGAGGGTAGTAGCGGGAGAGGTGAGCAGTTCTTC.

The rearrangement joins TRBV20-1 to TRBJ2-5; D gene unclear. V was trimmed by 4 bases and J by 3 bases, leaving 6 bases between them. Germline values: CDR1 DFQATT, CDR2 SNEGSKA (reference sequence). CDR3 length equals 11 residues. The CDR3 is CSAIKKETQYF. Here the CDR3 DNA reads TGCAGTGCTATCAAAAAAGAGACCCAGTACTTC.

The chain carries TRBV28 and TRBJ2-7, with unresolved D. Germline CDR1 is MDHEN and CDR2 is SYDVKM. This CDR3 has 12 residues. Trimming left V 6 bases short and J 4 bases short, with 10 bases between. CDR3: CASRQTTYEQYF. CDR3 coding DNA: TGTGCCAGCAGACAAACTACGTACGAGCAGTACTTC.

Notes on this clone: The same CDR3 can be traced to other DNA sequences in this sample. J is TRBJ1-1 and V is TRBV7-2; TRBD1 agrees at 10 bases. V gave up 5 bases and J gave up 3 bases; unmatched junction bases: 6. CDR3 length: 15 residues. Looked up from germline, CDR1 is SGHTA and CDR2 is FQGNSA. Here the CDR3 reads CASSIRTGGDTEAFF. The CDR3 nucleotides are TGTGCCAGCAGCATTAGGACAGGGGGGGACACTGAAGCTTTCTTT.

The chain employs TRBV25-1 and TRBJ1-6; D remains ambiguous. The germline CDR1 and CDR2 sequences are MGHDK and SYGVNS. The CDR3 contains 12 residues. V was shortened by 1 base and J by 9 bases, with 4 bases between the two germline ends. The CDR3 spells CASSEWLSPLHF. DNA for the CDR3: TGTGCCAGCAGTGAATGGCTTTCACCCCTCCACTTT. Full variable domain (outside the CDR3, taken from reference TRBV25-1 and TRBJ1-6): EADIYQTPRYLVIGTGKKITLECSQTMGHDKMYWYQQDPGMELHLIHYSYGVNSTEKGDLSSESTVSRIRTEHFPLTLESARPSHTSQYLCASSEWLSPLHFGNGTRLTVT.

The rearrangement uses TRBV2 and TRBJ1-1; 7 nucleotides line up with TRBD1. CDR3 size: 16 residues. The trim removed 7 bases at V and 1 base at J, leaving 12 bases unmatched. CDR1 and CDR2 (germline): SNHLY, FYNNEI. The CDR3, as DNA: TGTGCCAGCAAAACATCTACGACAGGGAGGAACACTGAAGCTTTCTTT. Its protein product is CASKTSTTGRNTEAFF.

The CDR3 region has the DNA TGTGCCAGCTGGGACAGGCCTTACGAGCAGTACTTC. Residues: CASWDRPYEQYF. The chain links TRBV27 to TRBJ2-7; 8 positions agree with TRBD1. Germline V lookup: CDR1 MNHEY, CDR2 SMNVEV (reference sequence). Trimming at V came to 8 bases and at J to 4 bases, leaving 4 bases not matched to a gene. The CDR3 consists of 12 residues.

This sequence joins TRBV5-6 and TRBJ2-7; a possible D gene is TRBD2 (5 bases). Germline V gives CDR1 SGHDT, CDR2 YYEEEE. This CDR3 has 12 residues. V was clipped by 0 bases and J by 6 bases, with 7 bases between them. CDR3 amino acids: CASSLAAGEQYF. In DNA form, the CDR3 reads TGTGCCAGCAGCTTGGCGGCGGGCGAGCAGTACTTC.

J is TRBJ2-1 and V is TRBV11-2; 9 bases fit TRBD2. J was trimmed by 9 bases and V by 1 base; bases with no gene match: 4. CDR3 length: 14 amino acids. Germline assignment: CDR1 SGHAT and CDR2 FQNNGV. In nucleotides, the CDR3 is TGTGCCAGCAGCTTAGTTCCTAGCGGGACTGAGCAGTTCTTC. This encodes CASSLVPSGTEQFF. Looking up the rest from reference TRBV11-2 and TRBJ2-1 gives the full variable domain: EAGVAQSPRYKIIEKRQSVAFWCNPISGHATLYWYQQILGQGPKLLIQFQNNGVVDDSQLPKDRFSAERLKGVDSTLKIQPAKLEDSAVYLCASSLVPSGTEQFFGPGTRLTVL.

The gene calls are TRBV7-3 and TRBJ2-1; 8 nucleotides align to TRBD2. The ends lost 2 bases at V and 10 bases at J; junction bases unmatched: 10. Germline CDR1 and CDR2: SGHTA and FQGTGA. This CDR3 spans 15 amino acids. CDR3: CASSLRTSGRPEQFF. In DNA form, the CDR3 reads TGTGCCAGCAGCTTACGAACTAGCGGTAGGCCGGAGCAGTTCTTC.

This chain links TRBV27 with TRBJ1-2; tentative D call: TRBD1 (6 bases). V was cut by 2 bases and J by 2 bases, with 15 bases left in between. Germline V gene sequence: CDR1 MNHEY, CDR2 SMNVEV (reference sequence). The CDR3 is 16 amino acids. The CDR3 nucleotides read TGTGCCAGCAGTTTACATACTGGGGGCCCCAACTATGGCTACACCTTC. Translation gives CASSLHTGGPNYGYTF.

The CDR3 DNA follows: TGTGCCAGCAGCTCGGGTTATGGCTACACCTTC. Protein product: CASSSGYGYTF. V and J are TRBV5-4 and TRBJ1-2; no firm D call. Germline V gene sequence: CDR1 SGHNT, CDR2 YYREEE (reference sequence). Trimming took off 3 bases at V and 5 bases at J, with 5 bases between the two ends. CDR3 length: 11 amino acids.